A single sample gave rise to the 16 T cell receptor beta chains below, sequenced in a study of post-analysis software for immune sequencing data. Findings of the study overall: Patients had higher frequencies than controls of roughly 5 TRBV segments, including TRBV5-6, TRBV5-1 and TRBV20-1.

These receptors' targets are unknown. cDNA libraries for TCR beta contained unique molecular identifiers. TCRdb reprocessed the PCR reads with MiXCR, giving one entry per CDR3 protein. The sample includes fewer than 550,000 distinct CDR3 sequences, 34% of them seen just once. Sequenced sample: blood. These TCRs come from a girl aged 2 to 17 with multiple sclerosis.

This clonotype was detected a few times. CDR3 sequence (DNA): TGTGCCAGCAGCCTTGGGACTAGCGGGGGGGCCTCTGGGGCCAACGTCCTGACTTTC. Protein: CASSLGTSGGASGANVLTF. The genes are TRBV7-8 and TRBJ2-6, with 16 bases matching TRBD2. The junction had 4 bases not matched to a gene; V was cut back by 5 bases and J by 0 bases. Per germline, CDR1 SGHVS and CDR2 FQNEAQ. The CDR3 has 19 residues.

This clonotype was seen at least ten times. The chain couples TRBV4-1 to TRBJ2-6; D is ambiguous. The CDR3 has 15 amino acids. The V gene's germline CDR1 is MGHRA and CDR2 YSYEKL. Trimming stripped 2 bases from V and 2 bases from J, with 7 bases between. The CDR3 nucleotides read TGCGCCAGCAGCCAACTTGCGGCTGGGGCCAACGTCCTGACTTTC. Its translation is CASSQLAAGANVLTF.

This chain uses TRBV7-2 with TRBJ2-7, with a tentative D call TRBD2 (6 bases). The DNA end favors TRBJ2-5, so the J call may be wrong. The CDR3 covers 14 residues. From germline, CDR1 is SGHTA and CDR2 FQGNSA. The CDR3 sequence: CASSLAGLSGTQYF. The CDR3 DNA reads TGTGCCAGCAGCTTAGCTGGACTATCCGGGACCCAGTACTTC.

The chain uses TRBV7-9 and TRBJ2-7; TRBD2 matches 10 bases. Germline values: CDR1 SEHNR, CDR2 FQNEAQ (reference sequence). The CDR3 runs 16 residues. V dropped 6 bases and J dropped 2; count of bases not matched to a gene: 10. CDR3 in DNA: TGTGCCAGCAGTTTCTCCCGCGGGACTAGCGCCTACGAGCAGTACTTC. Protein: CASSFSRGTSAYEQYF.

V is TRBV2 and J is TRBJ2-3; TRBD2 matches 7 bases. This CDR3 is built from 14 residues. The germline V gene has CDR1 SNHLY and CDR2 FYNNEI. V shed 6 bases and J 4 bases; nucleotides not matched to a gene: 7. The CDR3 loop reads CASRQRGGSDTQYF. DNA for the CDR3: TGTGCCAGCAGGCAGCGGGGAGGCTCAGATACGCAGTATTTT.

The CDR3 spells CASSQDRRYEQYF. CDR3 nucleotide sequence: TGTGCCAGCAGCCAAGATAGGCGGTACGAGCAGTACTTC. The V gene is TRBV3-1, the J gene TRBJ2-7; D call uncertain. Trimming stripped 0 bases from V and 4 bases from J, with 7 bases between. CDR1 LGHDT and CDR2 YNNKEL come from the germline V gene (reference sequence). The CDR3 has 13 amino acids.

DNA of the CDR3: TGTGCCAGCAGTTACGAAGCGGGATACACCGGGGAGCTGTTTTTT. Its protein is CASSYEAGYTGELFF. The genes are TRBV6-5 and TRBJ2-2, with 7 bases aligning to TRBD2. V was pared by 2 bases and J by 3 bases, with 3 bases of the junction left unmatched. Looked up from germline, CDR1 is MNHEY and CDR2 is SVGAGI. The CDR3 is made up of 15 amino acids.

This clonotype showed up just a few times. This sequence joins TRBV21-1 and TRBJ2-7; the table assigns TRBD1, which was not confirmed against the DNA. TRBV21-1 is listed as a pseudogene. The CDR3 extends over 14 amino acids. This CDR3 reads CASSKTARAYEQYF. The CDR3 bases are TGTGCCAGCAGCAAGACGGCCAGGGCCTACGAGCAGTACTTC.

This clonotype was counted between two and nine times. The V gene is TRBV5-1, the J gene TRBJ2-7; TRBD1 is a possible D gene (6 bases). Trimming took 4 bases from V and 1 from J, leaving 15 bases between them. Germline V gives CDR1 SGHRS, CDR2 YFSETQ. This CDR3 has 15 amino acids. The CDR3 sequence: CASSQGSRGSYEQYF. CDR3 in DNA: TGCGCCAGCAGCCAGGGGAGCAGGGGTTCCTACGAGCAGTACTTC. Together with reference TRBV5-1 and TRBJ2-7, the CDR3 gives the full variable domain: KAGVTQTPRYLIKTRGQQVTLSCSPISGHRSVSWYQQTPGQGLQFLFEYFSETQRNKGNFPGRFSGRQFSNSRSEMNVSTLELGDSALYLCASSQGSRGSYEQYFGPGTRLTVT.

A remark on this clonotype: One base away lies a much larger clone, so this may be a sequencing read error. The V gene is TRBV7-6, the J gene TRBJ2-7, with 9 bases fitting TRBD1. In germline, CDR1 is SGHVS, CDR2 FNYEAQ. The CDR3 is 15 residues long. In nucleotides, the CDR3 is TGTGCCAACAGCTCAGGGACAGGGAGCTCCTACGAGCAGTACTTC. Its protein product is CANSSGTGSSYEQYF.

Comments on this clonotype: Given a much more abundant clone one base away, this may be a read error. This chain links TRBV7-9 with TRBJ2-1, with 10 positions matching TRBD2. The J call may be incorrect, as the DNA end agrees better with TRBJ2-7. The CDR3 has 17 residues. Per the germline V gene, CDR1 is SEHNR and CDR2 is FQNEAQ (reference sequence). The CDR3 sequence is CASSRTSGPSFYNEQYF. DNA of the CDR3: TGTGCCAGCAGCCGGACTAGCGGACCCTCCTTCTACAATGAGCAGTACTTC.

The genes are TRBV7-8 and TRBJ2-5; 8 positions match TRBD2. After removal of 1 base from V and 4 bases from J, the junction contained 8 bases not matched to a gene. The germline CDR1 and CDR2 sequences are SGHVS and FQNEAQ. The CDR3 extends over 16 amino acids. The CDR3 DNA reads TGTGCCAGCAGCTTAGACGGCGGGGGGCCGAGAGAGACCCAGTACTTC. Translation gives CASSLDGGGPRETQYF.

The count of this clonotype is one. The J gene is TRBJ2-3, the V gene TRBV12-3 or TRBV12-4, with 9 bases matching TRBD2. CDR3 length: 18 amino acids. Trimming at V came to 6 bases and at J to 1 base, leaving 14 bases not matched to a gene. The CDR3 here is CASSLGSGGTDGTDTQYF. For the CDR3, the DNA is TGTGCCAGCAGCTTGGGGAGCGGGGGGACTGATGGCACAGATACGCAGTATTTT.

This rearrangement joins TRBV7-2 to TRBJ2-2; D is unresolved. This CDR3 region has 12 residues. Looked up from germline, CDR1 is SGHTA and CDR2 is FQGNSA. V was clipped by 5 bases and J by 7 bases, with 8 bases between them. The CDR3 DNA follows: TGTGCCAGCAGCCGCCCTGGCGGGGAGCTGTTTTTT. Its translation: CASSRPGGELFF.

The J gene is TRBJ1-5, the V gene TRBV6-5, with 10 positions matching TRBD1. The trim removed 2 bases at V and 10 bases at J, leaving 17 bases unmatched. This CDR3 is 18 amino acids long. CDR1 and CDR2 (germline): MNHEY, SVGAGI. The CDR3 sequence: CASSYPLTGGARRGPQHF. The CDR3 bases are TGTGCCAGCAGTTACCCACTGACAGGGGGCGCGCGGCGAGGCCCCCAGCATTTT.

Only a few counts were recorded for this clonotype. The chain combines TRBV11-2 with TRBJ2-1, with TRBD2 as a possible D gene (5 bases). This CDR3 has 13 amino acids. The V gene's germline CDR1 is SGHAT and CDR2 FQNNGV. V gave up 0 bases and J gave up 8 bases, with 8 bases separating them. CDR3 in amino acids: CASSLELADEQFF. The CDR3 DNA reads TGTGCCAGCAGCTTAGAGCTAGCCGATGAGCAGTTCTTC.